Described below is a single TCR beta chain sequence and its context. The data were obtained in a study of T cell responses to AZD1222 COVID-19 vaccine. The repertoire was sequenced with immunoSEQ multiplex PCR; TCRdb's copy has only in-frame clones and lacks some. The sample shows about 200,000 clones, approximately 90% of them seen only once. CDR3 length equals 13 residues. V was trimmed by 4 bases and J by 3 bases, leaving 10 bases between them. The V gene's germline CDR1 is SQVTM and CDR2 ANQGSEA. Here the sequenced sample was peripheral blood, taken 28 days after the second dose of the MenACWY control vaccine. The rearrangement joins TRBV29-1 to TRBJ1-5; tentatively, D is TRBD1 (5 bases). The receptor's source is an adult who received the MenACWY meningococcal vaccine as a control. CDR3 nucleotides: TGCAGCGTTGGAGACAGCTACAATCAGCCCCAGCATTTT. Translating gives CSVGDSYNQPQHF.